This TCR beta chain was documented in a study of Graves' ophthalmopathy and Graves' hyperthyroidism. RNA transcripts served as template for amplifying TCR beta CDR3 sequences. After a first-round RT-PCR with HTBI primers, a second-round multiplex PCR was run. TCRdb passed the multiplex PCR reads through MiXCR, listing each CDR3 protein once. The table includes over a million distinct CDR3 sequences, approximately 35% detected once. With respect to this clonotype: One end of the junction does not line up with germline, which may come from a read error.

This sequence originates from an adult man with Graves' hyperthyroidism. Sequenced sample: peripheral blood or thyroid tissue (not recorded which).

CDR3 in DNA: TGCAGTGCTACGGGACTCTCGAATACCGGGGAGCTGTTTTTT. Residues: CSATGLSNTGELFF. V gene TRBV20-1 combines with J gene TRBJ2-2; maybe TRBD2 (6 bases). The germline V gene encodes CDR1 DFQATT and CDR2 SNEGSKA (reference sequence). The CDR3 loop spans 14 amino acids.